The entry that follows covers one T cell receptor beta chain sequence. Its antigen is unknown. The PCR contained 60 Vbeta and 13 Jbeta primers. The method was immunoSEQ multiplex PCR; TCRdb's version includes in-frame clones alone and lacks a portion of them. The sample shows just under 150,000 clones, 75% to 90% of them seen only once. Though probably carrying unrecorded immune exposures, donors were nominally healthy at sampling. This record belongs to a study of cytomegalovirus exposure and HLA in healthy donors. Study-wide background: When 300 to 500 donors were genotyped, roughly 80% of them were found to fall in the Caucasian-associated ancestry cluster.

Study-level findings and limits: Most subjects had HLA-A and HLA-B alleles reportedly predicted accurately by TCR beta sequences.

Sequencing was performed on PBMCs. The receptor comes from a woman under 40 in good health and CMV-seronegative.

Here the CDR3 reads CASTLAEQYF. The CDR3 region has the DNA TGCGCCAGCACCCTAGCCGAGCAGTACTTC. The V and J genes are TRBV10-1 and TRBJ2-7; D might be TRBD2 (5 bases). The CDR3 sequence is 10 residues long. V was shortened by 7 bases and J by 6 bases, with 7 bases between the two germline ends. Germline CDR1 is WNHNN and CDR2 is SYGVQD (reference sequence).